The table lists the clone carrying this TCR beta chain with a few counts. Its antigen is unknown. These data originate in a study of vaccination and CD4 T cells after COVID-19. The CDR3 covers 13 residues. From germline, CDR1 is DFQATT and CDR2 SNEGSKA (reference sequence). The V and J ends lost 0 bases and 13 bases respectively, with 13 bases between them. Scientists ran DNA taken from cultured CD4+ T cells through the Oncomine TCR Beta short-read assay for sequencing. MiXCR, run by TCRdb on the PCR reads, gives a single entry per CDR3 protein. The table shows around 19,000 distinct CDR3 sequences, with 29% occurring only once. Treatment reported: roughly ten-day PBMC culture with coronavirus spike peptide pools or control peptides (ViraFEST assay).

The origin of this receptor is a human donor with COVID-19. The sample consisted of cultured CD4+ T cells from blood. V is TRBV20-1 and J is TRBJ1-6, with unresolved D. CDR3 bases: TGCAGTGCTAGAGATCCGGGAAGTGATCCCCTCCACTTT. Its protein is CSARDPGSDPLHF.